A selection of T cell receptor beta chains follows, all from one sample in a study of blood T cell repertoires in COVID-19. Produced via immunoSEQ multiplex PCR; TCRdb's table is partial and in-frame only. The sample holds around 200,000 clones, approximately 78% seen once. Material for sequencing was peripheral blood. The receptors come from a woman older than 75 with acute or convalescent COVID-19. Both conserved end residues are part of each CDR3. Fields, in order: V gene, J gene, D gene, clone size, CDR3 protein, CDR3 DNA. The D gene is left open where the match is weak. Rows give clone size only sometimes, using once, few, many, or a class for an expanded clone.

V gene: TRBV19
J gene: TRBJ2-7
D gene: TRBD1
clone size: NA
CDR3 protein: CATQGAYEQYF
CDR3 DNA: TGTGCCACTCAGGGGGCGTACGAGCAGTACTTC

V gene: TRBV6-5
J gene: TRBJ2-1
D gene: NA
clone size: NA
CDR3 protein: CASSRSPYNEQFF
CDR3 DNA: TGTGCCAGCAGCCGAAGCCCCTACAATGAGCAGTTCTTC

V gene: TRBV7-3
J gene: TRBJ1-4
D gene: NA
clone size: NA
CDR3 protein: CASSLGEGEKLFF
CDR3 DNA: TGTGCCAGCAGCTTAGGGGAGGGTGAAAAACTGTTTTTT

V gene: TRBV28
J gene: TRBJ1-4
D gene: TRBD1
clone size: NA
CDR3 protein: CASSLSDRVVEKLFF
CDR3 DNA: TGTGCCAGCAGTCTCTCGGACAGGGTAGTTGAAAAACTGTTTTTT

V gene: TRBV5-1
J gene: TRBJ1-5
D gene: TRBD1
clone size: NA
CDR3 protein: CASSSSGGAGQPQHF
CDR3 DNA: TGCGCCAGCAGCTCCTCAGGGGGCGCGGGTCAGCCCCAGCATTTT

V gene: TRBV6-2/TRBV6-3
J gene: TRBJ1-1
D gene: NA
clone size: NA
CDR3 protein: CASSYYPGRNTEAFF
CDR3 DNA: TGTGCCAGCAGTTACTACCCAGGGCGGAACACTGAAGCTTTCTTT

V gene: TRBV18
J gene: TRBJ1-1
D gene: NA
clone size: few
CDR3 protein: CASSPSGRGGNEAFF
CDR3 DNA: TGTGCCAGCTCTCCTTCGGGACGCGGAGGGAATGAAGCTTTCTTT

V gene: TRBV9
J gene: TRBJ1-1
D gene: TRBD1
clone size: NA
CDR3 protein: CASSVGADRWNTEAFF
CDR3 DNA: TGTGCCAGCAGCGTAGGGGCGGACAGGTGGAACACTGAAGCTTTCTTT

V gene: TRBV4-3
J gene: TRBJ2-5
D gene: TRBD1
clone size: once
CDR3 protein: CASSQQGAQETQYF
CDR3 DNA: TGCGCCAGCAGCCAGCAGGGGGCCCAAGAGACCCAGTACTTC

V gene: TRBV6-1
J gene: TRBJ2-1
D gene: TRBD1
clone size: NA
CDR3 protein: CASSKAQGAFNEQFF
CDR3 DNA: TGTGCCAGCAGTAAAGCACAGGGGGCCTTCAATGAGCAGTTCTTC

V gene: TRBV6-1
J gene: TRBJ2-5
D gene: NA
clone size: NA
CDR3 protein: CASSEQGIQETQYF
CDR3 DNA: TGTGCCAGCAGTGAACAGGGGATTCAAGAGACCCAGTACTTC

V gene: TRBV11-2
J gene: TRBJ1-1
D gene: NA
clone size: few
CDR3 protein: CASSLDRGNTEAFF
CDR3 DNA: TGTGCCAGCAGCTTAGACCGGGGGAACACTGAAGCTTTCTTT

V gene: TRBV7-2
J gene: TRBJ1-5
D gene: TRBD1
clone size: NA
CDR3 protein: CASSSSDRGKNQPQHF
CDR3 DNA: TGTGCCAGCAGCTCCTCGGACAGGGGAAAAAATCAGCCCCAGCATTTT